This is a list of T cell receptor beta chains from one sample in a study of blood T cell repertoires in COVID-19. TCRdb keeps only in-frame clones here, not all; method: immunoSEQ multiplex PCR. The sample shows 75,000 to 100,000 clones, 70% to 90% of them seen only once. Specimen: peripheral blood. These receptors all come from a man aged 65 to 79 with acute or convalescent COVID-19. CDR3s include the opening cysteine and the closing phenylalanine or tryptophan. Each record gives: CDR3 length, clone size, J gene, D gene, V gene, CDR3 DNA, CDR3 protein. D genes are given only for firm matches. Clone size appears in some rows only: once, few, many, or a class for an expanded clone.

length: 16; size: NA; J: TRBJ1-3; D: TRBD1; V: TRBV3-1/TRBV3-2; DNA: TGTGCCAGCAGCCCCGGACAGGGGGCGTGGGGAAACACCATATATTTT; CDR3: CASSPGQGAWGNTIYF
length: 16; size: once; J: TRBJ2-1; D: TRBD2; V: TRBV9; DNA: TGTGCCAGCAGCGCTTCACCTAGCGGGGGATACAATGAGCAGTTCTTC; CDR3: CASSASPSGGYNEQFF
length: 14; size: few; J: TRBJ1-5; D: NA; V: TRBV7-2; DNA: TGTGCCAGCAGCTTAGCGCGGGGGGATCAGCCCCAGCATTTT; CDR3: CASSLARGDQPQHF
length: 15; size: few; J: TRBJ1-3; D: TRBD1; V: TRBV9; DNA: TGTGCCAGCAGCTCGGACAGGGGGCTTGGAAACACCATATATTTT; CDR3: CASSSDRGLGNTIYF
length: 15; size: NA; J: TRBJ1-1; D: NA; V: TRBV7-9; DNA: TGTGCCAGCAGCCCGCACGGACAGATGAACACTGAAGCTTTCTTT; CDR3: CASSPHGQMNTEAFF
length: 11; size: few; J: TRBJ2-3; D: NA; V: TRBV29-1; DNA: TGCAGCGCCGGTCATACGCATACGCAGTATTTT; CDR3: CSAGHTHTQYF
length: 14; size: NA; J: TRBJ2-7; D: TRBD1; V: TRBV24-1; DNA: TGTGCCACCAGTGATCCGGGACAGGGCCACGAGCAGTACTTC; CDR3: CATSDPGQGHEQYF
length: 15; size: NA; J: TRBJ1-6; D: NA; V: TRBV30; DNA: TGTGCCTGGAGTGATGGGGGGTCCTATAATTCACCCCTCCACTTT; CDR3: CAWSDGGSYNSPLHF
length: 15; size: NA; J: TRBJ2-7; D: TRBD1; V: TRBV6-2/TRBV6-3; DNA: TGTGCCAGCAGCCTTGGACAGGGGGCACCCTACGAGCAGTACTTC; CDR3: CASSLGQGAPYEQYF
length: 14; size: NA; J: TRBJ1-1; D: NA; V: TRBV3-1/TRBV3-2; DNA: TGTGCCAGCAGCCAAGGGTTGGCGGCGGCTGAAGCTTTCTTT; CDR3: CASSQGLAAAEAFF
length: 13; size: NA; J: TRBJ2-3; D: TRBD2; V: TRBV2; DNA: TGTGCCAGCAGAAAGCGGGGGACGGATACGCAGTATTTT; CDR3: CASRKRGTDTQYF
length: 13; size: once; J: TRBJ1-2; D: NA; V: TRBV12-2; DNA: TGTGCAAGTCGCTTACGACAGGGGTATGGCTACACCTTC; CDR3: CASRLRQGYGYTF
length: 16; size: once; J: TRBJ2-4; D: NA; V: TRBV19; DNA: TGTGCCAGTAGTATGAGGTTGCTGCGGGTCAAAAACATTCAGTACTTC; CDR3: CASSMRLLRVKNIQYF
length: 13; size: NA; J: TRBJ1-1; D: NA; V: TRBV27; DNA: TGTGCCAGCAGTCATGGAGAGAACACTGAAGCTTTCTTT; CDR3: CASSHGENTEAFF
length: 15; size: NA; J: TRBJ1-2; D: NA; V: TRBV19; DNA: TGTGCCAGTAGTACCCTTGGAGTTACTAACTATGGCTACACCTTC; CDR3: CASSTLGVTNYGYTF
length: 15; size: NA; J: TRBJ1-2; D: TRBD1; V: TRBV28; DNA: TGTGCCAGTAGGACAGGGGCTAAAACTAACTATGGCTACACCTTC; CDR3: CASRTGAKTNYGYTF
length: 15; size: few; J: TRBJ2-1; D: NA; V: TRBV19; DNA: TGTGCCAGTAGTTCAACAGCAAGTAACTACAATGAGCAGTTCTTC; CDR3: CASSSTASNYNEQFF
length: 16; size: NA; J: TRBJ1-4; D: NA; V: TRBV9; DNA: TGTGCCAGCAGCGTAACCCCCGGGACACGGTTTGAAAAACTGTTTTTT; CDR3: CASSVTPGTRFEKLFF
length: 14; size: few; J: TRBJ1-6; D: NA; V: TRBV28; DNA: TGTGCCAGCATTGCGGTGATTTATAATTCACCCCTCCACTTT; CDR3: CASIAVIYNSPLHF
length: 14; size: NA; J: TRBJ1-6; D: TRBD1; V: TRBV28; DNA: TGTGCCAGCAGGTGGGGGACAGTTGATTCACCCCTCCACTTT; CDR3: CASRWGTVDSPLHF
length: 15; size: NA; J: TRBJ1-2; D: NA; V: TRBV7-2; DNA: TGTGCCAGCAGCCAATCCTTTGGCATGAACTATGGCTACACCTTC; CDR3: CASSQSFGMNYGYTF
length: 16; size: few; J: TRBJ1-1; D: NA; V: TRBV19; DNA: TGTGCCAGTAGTGAAGGGGGTCTCCTCATGAACACTGAAGCTTTCTTT; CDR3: CASSEGGLLMNTEAFF
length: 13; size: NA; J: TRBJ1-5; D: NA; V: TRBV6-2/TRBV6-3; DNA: TGTGCCAGCAGTCGACAGGACAATCAGCCCCAGCATTTT; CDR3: CASSRQDNQPQHF
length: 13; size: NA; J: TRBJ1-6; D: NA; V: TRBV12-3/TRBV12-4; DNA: TGTGCCAGCAGTTTAGTGGGGGCTTCACCCCTCCACTTT; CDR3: CASSLVGASPLHF
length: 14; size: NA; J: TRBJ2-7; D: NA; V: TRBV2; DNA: TGTGCCAGCAGGCGGCCGGCTTTCTCCTACGAGCAGTACTTC; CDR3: CASRRPAFSYEQYF
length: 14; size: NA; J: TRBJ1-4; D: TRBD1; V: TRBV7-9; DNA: TGTGCCAGCAGCCTAGGATGGGACAGGGGGAAACTGTTTTTT; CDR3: CASSLGWDRGKLFF
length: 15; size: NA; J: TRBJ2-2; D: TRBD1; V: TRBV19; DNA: TGTGCCAGTAGTATAGGACAGGGGAACACCGGGGAGCTGTTTTTT; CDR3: CASSIGQGNTGELFF
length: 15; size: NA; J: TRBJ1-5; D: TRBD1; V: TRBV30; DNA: TGTGCCTGGAGGGCGGGACAGGGCATCAATCAGCCCCAGCATTTT; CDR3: CAWRAGQGINQPQHF
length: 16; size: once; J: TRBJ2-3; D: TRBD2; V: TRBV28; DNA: TGTGCCAGCACCCTAGGTCTGGCTAGCGGGAGAAATACGCAGTATTTT; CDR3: CASTLGLASGRNTQYF
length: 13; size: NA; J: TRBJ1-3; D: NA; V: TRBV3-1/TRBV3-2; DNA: TGTGCCAGCAGCCCGCGCGGCGGGAACACCATATATTTT; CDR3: CASSPRGGNTIYF
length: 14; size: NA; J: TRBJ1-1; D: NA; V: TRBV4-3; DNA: TGCGCCAGCAGTTTCGGGATGTCGAACACTGAAGCTTTCTTT; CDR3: CASSFGMSNTEAFF
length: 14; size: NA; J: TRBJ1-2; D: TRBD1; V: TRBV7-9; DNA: TGTGCCAGCAGCTTCCCGGGACAGGGCTATGGCTACACCTTC; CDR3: CASSFPGQGYGYTF
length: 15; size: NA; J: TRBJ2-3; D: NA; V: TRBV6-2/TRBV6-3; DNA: TGTGCCAGCAGTTACAGAGGAAGTTTGGCAGATACGCAGTATTTT; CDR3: CASSYRGSLADTQYF
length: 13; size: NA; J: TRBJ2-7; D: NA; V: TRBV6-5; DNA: TGTGCCAGCAGAAACCACAACACCTACGAGCAGTACTTC; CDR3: CASRNHNTYEQYF
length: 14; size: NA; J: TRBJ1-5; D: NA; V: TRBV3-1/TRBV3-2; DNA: TGTGCCAGCAAAGCGCGACAGTCAAATCAGCCCCAGCATTTT; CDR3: CASKARQSNQPQHF
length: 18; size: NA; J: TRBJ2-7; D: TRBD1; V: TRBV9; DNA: TGTGCCAGCAGCCCCTCCGGGACAGGGGAGGTCCGGCCTACGGGGCAGTACTTC; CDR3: CASSPSGTGEVRPTGQYF
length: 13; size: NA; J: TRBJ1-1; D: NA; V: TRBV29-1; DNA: TGCAGCGTTGAAGTTGCGGGAGGGACTGAAGCTTTCTTT; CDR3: CSVEVAGGTEAFF
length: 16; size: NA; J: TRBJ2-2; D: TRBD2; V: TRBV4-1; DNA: TGCGCCAGCAGCGTTCGGACTAGCGGGAACACCGGGGAGCTGTTTTTT; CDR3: CASSVRTSGNTGELFF
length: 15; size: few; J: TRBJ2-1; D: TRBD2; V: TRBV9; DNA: TGTGCCAGCAGCGTAGGACTAGCGGAGTACAATGAGCAGTTCTTC; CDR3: CASSVGLAEYNEQFF
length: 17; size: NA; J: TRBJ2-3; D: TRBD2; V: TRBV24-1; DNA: TGTGCCACCAGTGACCCCGGGACTAGCGGGGGCACAGATACGCAGTATTTT; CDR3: CATSDPGTSGGTDTQYF
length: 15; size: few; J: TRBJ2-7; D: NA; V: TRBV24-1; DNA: TGTGCCACCAGTGATCCCCGGGACATAGTCAACGAGCAGTACTTC; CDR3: CATSDPRDIVNEQYF
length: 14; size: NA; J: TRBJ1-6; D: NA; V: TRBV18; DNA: TGTGCCAGCTCTCCACTTACAGGAGATTCACCCCTCCACTTT; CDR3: CASSPLTGDSPLHF
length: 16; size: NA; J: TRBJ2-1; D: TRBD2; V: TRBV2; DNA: TGTGCCGGGGCCCGCGGGACTAGCGGGAGTCTCAATGAGCAGTTCTTC; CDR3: CAGARGTSGSLNEQFF
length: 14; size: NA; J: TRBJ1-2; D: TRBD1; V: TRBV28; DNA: TGTGCCAGCAGTCCGGGACAGGGGGATTTTGGCTACACCTTC; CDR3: CASSPGQGDFGYTF
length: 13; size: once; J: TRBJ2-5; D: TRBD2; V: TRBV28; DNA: TGTGCCAGCAAGGGCGGGGGTCAAGAGACCCAGTACTTC; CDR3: CASKGGGQETQYF
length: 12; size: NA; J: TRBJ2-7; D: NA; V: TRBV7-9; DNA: TGTGCCAGCAGCTTAGGAGTCTACGAGCAGTACTTC; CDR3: CASSLGVYEQYF
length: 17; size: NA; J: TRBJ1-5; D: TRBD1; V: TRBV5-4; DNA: TGTGCCAGCAGCTATACGGGCAGGGGGCTTGTCAATCAGCCCCAGCATTTT; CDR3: CASSYTGRGLVNQPQHF
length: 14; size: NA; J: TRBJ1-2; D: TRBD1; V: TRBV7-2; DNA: TGTGCCAGCAGCCTCACACAGGGGAACTATGGCTACACCTTC; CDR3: CASSLTQGNYGYTF
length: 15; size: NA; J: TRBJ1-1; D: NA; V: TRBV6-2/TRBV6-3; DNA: TGTGCCAGCAGTTACTACGACTCCGTCGGCACTGAAGCTTTCTTT; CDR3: CASSYYDSVGTEAFF
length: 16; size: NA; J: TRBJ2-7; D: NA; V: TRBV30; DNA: TGTGCCTGGAGACCCCGACGGGAGCGAGCCAGTTACGAGCAGTACTTC; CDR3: CAWRPRRERASYEQYF
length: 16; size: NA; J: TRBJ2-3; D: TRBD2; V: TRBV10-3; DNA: TGTGCCATCAGTGAGTCGGAGCGGGAGCCCCCAGATACGCAGTATTTT; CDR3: CAISESEREPPDTQYF
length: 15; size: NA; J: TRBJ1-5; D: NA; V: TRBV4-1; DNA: TGCGCCAGCAGCCAATGGGCAGAGAGCAATCAGCCCCAGCATTTT; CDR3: CASSQWAESNQPQHF
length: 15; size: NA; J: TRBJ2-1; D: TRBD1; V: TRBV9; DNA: TGTGCCAGCACCGAGGGACAGGGTTACTACAATGAGCAGTTCTTC; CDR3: CASTEGQGYYNEQFF
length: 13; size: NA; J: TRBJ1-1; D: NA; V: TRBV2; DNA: TGTGCCAGCAGTGATACTGGTCGCTTTGAAGCTTTCTTT; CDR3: CASSDTGRFEAFF